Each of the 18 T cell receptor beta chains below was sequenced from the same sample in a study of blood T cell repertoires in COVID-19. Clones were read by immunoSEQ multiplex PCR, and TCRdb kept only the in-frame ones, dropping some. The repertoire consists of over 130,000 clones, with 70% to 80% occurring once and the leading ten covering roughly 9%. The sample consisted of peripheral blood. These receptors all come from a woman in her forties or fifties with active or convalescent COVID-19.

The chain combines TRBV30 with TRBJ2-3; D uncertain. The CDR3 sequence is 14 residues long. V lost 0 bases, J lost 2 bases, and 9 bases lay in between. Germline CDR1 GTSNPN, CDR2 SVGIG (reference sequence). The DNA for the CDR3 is TGTGCCTGGAGTGTTTCTACCTTCACAGATACGCAGTATTTT. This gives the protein CAWSVSTFTDTQYF. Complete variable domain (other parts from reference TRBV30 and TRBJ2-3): SQTIHQWPATLVQPVGSPLSLECTVEGTSNPNLYWYRQAAGRGLQLLFYSVGIGQISSEVPQNLSASRPQDRQFILSSKKLLLSDSGFYLCAWSVSTFTDTQYFGPGTRLTVL.

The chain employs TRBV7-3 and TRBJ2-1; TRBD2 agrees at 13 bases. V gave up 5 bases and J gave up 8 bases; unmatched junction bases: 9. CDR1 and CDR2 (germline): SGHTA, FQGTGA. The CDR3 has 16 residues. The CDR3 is CASSLRTSGRRDEQFF. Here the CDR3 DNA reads TGTGCCAGCAGCCTAAGGACTAGCGGGAGACGAGATGAGCAGTTCTTC.

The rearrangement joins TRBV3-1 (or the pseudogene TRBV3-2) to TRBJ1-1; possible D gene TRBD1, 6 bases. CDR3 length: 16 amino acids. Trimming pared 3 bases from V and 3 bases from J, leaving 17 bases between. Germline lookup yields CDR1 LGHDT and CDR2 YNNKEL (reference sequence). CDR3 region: CASSQDMTGYYTEAFF. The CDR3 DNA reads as TGTGCCAGCAGCCAGGATATGACAGGTTATTACACTGAAGCTTTCTTT.

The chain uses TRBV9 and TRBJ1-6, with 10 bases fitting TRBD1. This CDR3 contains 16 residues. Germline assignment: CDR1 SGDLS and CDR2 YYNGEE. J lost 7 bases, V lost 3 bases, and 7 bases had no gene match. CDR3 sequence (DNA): TGTGCCAGCAGCGCCTCCCGACAGGGGGCCAATTCACCCCTCCACTTT. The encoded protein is CASSASRQGANSPLHF.

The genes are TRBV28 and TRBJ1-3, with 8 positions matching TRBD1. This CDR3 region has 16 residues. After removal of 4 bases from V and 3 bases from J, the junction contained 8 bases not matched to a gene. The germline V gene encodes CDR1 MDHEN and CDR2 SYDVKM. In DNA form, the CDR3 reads TGTGCCAGCAGTTCGAATCCAGGGGGCGGTGGAAACACCATATATTTT. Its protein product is CASSSNPGGGGNTIYF.

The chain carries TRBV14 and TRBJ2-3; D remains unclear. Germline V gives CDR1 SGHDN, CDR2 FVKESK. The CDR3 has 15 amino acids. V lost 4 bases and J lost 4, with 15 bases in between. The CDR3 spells CASSRLQLGSDTQYF. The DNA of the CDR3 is TGTGCCAGCAGCCGTCTACAGTTGGGTTCAGATACGCAGTATTTT. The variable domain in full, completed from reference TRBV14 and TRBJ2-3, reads EAGVTQFPSHSVIEKGQTVTLRCDPISGHDNLYWYRRVMGKEIKFLLHFVKESKQDESGMPNNRFLAERTGGTYSTLKVQPAELEDSGVYFCASSRLQLGSDTQYFGPGTRLTVL.

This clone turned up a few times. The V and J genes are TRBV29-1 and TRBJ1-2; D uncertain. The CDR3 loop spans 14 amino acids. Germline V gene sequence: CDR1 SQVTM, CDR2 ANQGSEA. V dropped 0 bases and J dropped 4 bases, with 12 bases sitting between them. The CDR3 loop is CSVEELEVRYGYTF. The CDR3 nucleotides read TGCAGCGTTGAAGAATTGGAGGTGCGCTATGGCTACACCTTC. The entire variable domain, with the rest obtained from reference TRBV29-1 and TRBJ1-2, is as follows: SAVISQKPSRDICQRGTSLTIQCQVDSQVTMMFWYRQQPGQSLTLIATANQGSEATYESGFVIDKFPISRPNLTFSTLTVSNMSPEDSSIYLCSVEELEVRYGYTFGSGTRLTVV.

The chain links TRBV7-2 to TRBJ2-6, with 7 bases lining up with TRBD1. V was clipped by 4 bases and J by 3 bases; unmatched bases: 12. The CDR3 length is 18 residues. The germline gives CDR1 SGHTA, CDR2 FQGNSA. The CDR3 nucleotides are TGTGCCAGCAGCTCAACCGGGACAGAGGTAATTGGGGCCAACGTCCTGACTTTC. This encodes CASSSTGTEVIGANVLTF.

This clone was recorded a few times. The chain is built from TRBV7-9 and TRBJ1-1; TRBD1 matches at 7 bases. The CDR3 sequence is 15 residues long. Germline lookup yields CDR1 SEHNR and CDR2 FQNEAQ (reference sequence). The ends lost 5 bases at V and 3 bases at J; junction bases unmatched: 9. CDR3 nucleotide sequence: TGTGCCAGCAGCCAAGCTGACAGGGAGTACACTGAAGCTTTCTTT. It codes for CASSQADREYTEAFF.

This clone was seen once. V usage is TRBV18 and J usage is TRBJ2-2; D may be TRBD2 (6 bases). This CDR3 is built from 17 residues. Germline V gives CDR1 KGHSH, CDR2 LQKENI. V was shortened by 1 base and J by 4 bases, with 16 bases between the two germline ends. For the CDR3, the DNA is TGTGCCAGCTCACCACTTCGGGTGGCGGGGCCCACCGGGGAGCTGTTTTTT. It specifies CASSPLRVAGPTGELFF.

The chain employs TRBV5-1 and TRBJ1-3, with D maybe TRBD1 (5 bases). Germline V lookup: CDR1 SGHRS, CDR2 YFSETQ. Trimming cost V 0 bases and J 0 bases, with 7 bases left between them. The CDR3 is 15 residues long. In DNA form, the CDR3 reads TGCGCCAGCAGCTTGGCCGGGGGCTCTGGAAACACCATATATTTT. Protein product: CASSLAGGSGNTIYF.

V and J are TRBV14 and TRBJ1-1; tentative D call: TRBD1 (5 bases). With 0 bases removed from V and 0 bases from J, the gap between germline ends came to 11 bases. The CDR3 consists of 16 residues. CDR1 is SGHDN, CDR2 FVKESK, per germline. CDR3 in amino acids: CASSQDFGALNTEAFF. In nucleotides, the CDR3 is TGTGCCAGCAGCCAAGATTTTGGGGCCTTGAACACTGAAGCTTTCTTT.

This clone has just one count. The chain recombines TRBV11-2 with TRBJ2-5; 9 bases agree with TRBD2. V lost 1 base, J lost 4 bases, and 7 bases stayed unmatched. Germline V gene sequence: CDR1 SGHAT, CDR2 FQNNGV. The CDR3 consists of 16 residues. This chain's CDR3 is CASSLGPSGEGETQYF. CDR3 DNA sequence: TGTGCCAGCAGCTTAGGCCCTAGCGGGGAAGGAGAGACCCAGTACTTC.

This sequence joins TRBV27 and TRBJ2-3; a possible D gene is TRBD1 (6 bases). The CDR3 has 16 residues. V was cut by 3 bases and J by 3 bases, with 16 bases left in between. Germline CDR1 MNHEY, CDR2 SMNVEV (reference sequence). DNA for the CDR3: TGTGCCAGCAGTTTCTCCAGGGGAAAAGGTACAGATACGCAGTATTTT. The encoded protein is CASSFSRGKGTDTQYF.

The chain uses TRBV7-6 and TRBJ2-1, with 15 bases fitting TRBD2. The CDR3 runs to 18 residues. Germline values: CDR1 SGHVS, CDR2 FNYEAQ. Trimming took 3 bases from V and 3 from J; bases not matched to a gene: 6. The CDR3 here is CASSLGLAGGLRYNEQFF. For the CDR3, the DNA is TGTGCCAGCAGCTTGGGACTAGCGGGAGGTTTACGCTACAATGAGCAGTTCTTC.

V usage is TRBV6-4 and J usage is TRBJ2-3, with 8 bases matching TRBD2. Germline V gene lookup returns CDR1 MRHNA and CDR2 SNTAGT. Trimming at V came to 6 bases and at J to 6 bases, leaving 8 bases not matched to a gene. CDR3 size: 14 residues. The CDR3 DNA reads TGTGCCAGCAGCGACGGCGGCGGGGGGGATACGCAGTATTTT. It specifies CASSDGGGGDTQYF.

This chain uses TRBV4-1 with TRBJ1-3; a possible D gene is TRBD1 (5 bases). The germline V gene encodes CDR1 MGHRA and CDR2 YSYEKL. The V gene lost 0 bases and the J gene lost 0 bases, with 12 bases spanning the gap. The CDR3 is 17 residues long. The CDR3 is CASSQEIDRSSGNTIYF. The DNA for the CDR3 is TGCGCCAGCAGCCAAGAGATAGACAGAAGCTCTGGAAACACCATATATTTT.

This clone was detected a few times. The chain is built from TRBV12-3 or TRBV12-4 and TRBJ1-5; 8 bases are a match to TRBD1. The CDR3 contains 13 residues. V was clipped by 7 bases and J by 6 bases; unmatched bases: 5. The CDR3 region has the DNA TGTGCCAGCACGACAGGGGTGGGTCAGCCCCAGCATTTT. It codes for CASTTGVGQPQHF.